The T cell receptor (beta chain) under discussion was sequenced for a study of blood T cell repertoires in COVID-19. Across the study: From T cells, B-cell-depleted T cells, or PBMCs came the material, which was cDNA or gDNA.

As processed by the authors: Quantification of nucleated cells was approximated via reference gene primer amplification. Method: immunoSEQ multiplex PCR; TCRdb's copy keeps in-frame clones and lacks some. Clone size and the V and J calls come from that table; the DNA yielded D and trimming. The data contain 300,000 to 350,000 clones, roughly 88% of them seen just once; the ten biggest clones take up about 5%. The CDR3 covers 13 residues. V shed 7 bases and J shed 7 bases, with 14 bases lying between them. Clinical history reported by participants formed the basis on which cohorts were assigned. Cohort 3 donors were reported recovered after two negative PCRs, clearance, or symptom resolution.

The sequencing sample was made of PBMCs or T cells enriched from blood (not recorded which). The clonotype was recovered from a man aged 30 to 39 who had recovered from COVID-19. The chain employs TRBV12-3 or TRBV12-4 and TRBJ1-5; possible D gene TRBD1, 5 bases. The CDR3 sequence: CASIGGVGQPQHF. CDR3 DNA sequence: TGTGCCAGCATTGGAGGGGTGGGCCAGCCCCAGCATTTT.